The rows below give T cell receptor beta chains drawn from one sample of a study of beta chain features in type 1 diabetes. Produced via immunoSEQ multiplex PCR; TCRdb's table is partial and in-frame only. The sample records 250,000 to 300,000 clones, roughly 8% being singletons. The specimen was central memory CD4+ T cells from blood. The receptors were sampled from a young woman in good health. Both conserved end residues are part of each CDR3. Each record gives: V gene, CDR3 length, D gene, clone size, J gene, CDR3 DNA, CDR3 protein. The D gene is left open where the match is weak. Not all rows give a size; the values are once, few, many and, for expanded clones, a class.

TRBV11-2	18	TRBD2	few	TRBJ2-3	TGTGCCAGCAGCTTAGTTCACCTTGCTAGCGGGGGCACAGATACGCAGTATTTT	CASSLVHLASGGTDTQYF
TRBV7-2	14	.	few	TRBJ1-6	TGTGCCAGCAGCTCTCTCCAGGGACCTTCACCCCTCCACTTT	CASSSLQGPSPLHF
TRBV7-2	14	TRBD2	.	TRBJ2-5	TGTGCCAGCAGCTTACGGCGGGGGGGTGAGACCCAGTACTTC	CASSLRRGGETQYF
TRBV5-1	13	.	few	TRBJ1-1	TGCGCCAGCAGCGATCAGGGGAACACTGAAGCTTTCTTT	CASSDQGNTEAFF
TRBV6-6	13	TRBD1	few	TRBJ1-2	TGTGCCAGCACCGCGACAGGGGACTATGGCTACACCTTC	CASTATGDYGYTF
TRBV7-9	14	.	.	TRBJ1-3	TGTGCCAGCAGCTACGACATTCCTGGAAACACCATATATTTT	CASSYDIPGNTIYF
TRBV28	15	.	.	TRBJ1-5	TGTGCCAGCAGCGCCGGGACAAGGGGCAATCAGCCCCAGCATTTT	CASSAGTRGNQPQHF
TRBV5-4	14	.	.	TRBJ2-6	TGTGCCAGCGGGGTAGGAGGGAAGGCCAACGTCCTGACTTTC	CASGVGGKANVLTF
TRBV6-5	15	.	.	TRBJ2-2	TGTGCCAGCAGTTACTCAAGTACTAGCACCGGGGAGCTGTTTTTT	CASSYSSTSTGELFF
TRBV11-3	15	TRBD2	.	TRBJ2-7	TGTGCCAGCAGCTTAGGCGTTCGGGGGGAATACGAGCAGTACTTC	CASSLGVRGEYEQYF
TRBV11-2	14	.	few	TRBJ2-1	TGTGCCAGCAGCTTAGTGATGCTTTACAATGAGCAGTTCTTC	CASSLVMLYNEQFF
TRBV5-4	15	TRBD1	.	TRBJ1-3	TGTGCCAGCAGCCCCGGACAGGGGCACGGAAACACCATATATTTT	CASSPGQGHGNTIYF
TRBV5-1	14	.	few	TRBJ2-5	TGCGCCAGCAGCTTGAGAGGAGCTGGAGAGACCCAGTACTTC	CASSLRGAGETQYF
TRBV2	15	.	few	TRBJ1-5	TGTGCCAGCAGTGTGGGCGCTATGAAGCATCAGCCCCAGCATTTT	CASSVGAMKHQPQHF
TRBV28	12	.	.	TRBJ1-2	TGTGCTATGGGCGGGGATCCGAATGGCTACACCTTC	CAMGGDPNGYTF
TRBV9	14	.	few	TRBJ2-3	TGTGCCAGCAGCCCTATCCTGCTAACAGATACGCAGTATTTT	CASSPILLTDTQYF
TRBV5-1	16	.	.	TRBJ1-3	TGCGCCAGCAGCCCCTTTGACCAGAGCTCTGGAAACACCATATATTTT	CASSPFDQSSGNTIYF
TRBV7-2	14	TRBD1	.	TRBJ2-5	TGTGCCAGCAGTCCGACAGGGGCCAGGGGGACCCAGTACTTC	CASSPTGARGTQYF
TRBV4-3	15	.	.	TRBJ1-2	TGCGCCAGCAGCCAACAGAGTAGGGCTAACTATGGCTACACCTTC	CASSQQSRANYGYTF
TRBV19	15	.	many	TRBJ1-2	TGTGCCAGTAGTCCCATCCCACACAGGACCTATGGCTACACCTTC	CASSPIPHRTYGYTF
TRBV6-6	15	.	few	TRBJ2-7	TGTGCCAGCAGCCCCACTTTCGGGACGGGGGTCGAGCAGTACTTC	CASSPTFGTGVEQYF
TRBV7-3	15	.	.	TRBJ2-1	TGTGCCAGCAGCTTGGAGAAAGGAGGGCACAATGAGCAGTTCTTC	CASSLEKGGHNEQFF
TRBV14	15	.	.	TRBJ2-7	TGTGCCAGCAGCCAAGACTTTTTTGGGAGTTACGAGCAGTACTTC	CASSQDFFGSYEQYF
TRBV13	15	.	many	TRBJ2-3	TGTGCCAGCAGCTTAATCTCCAGGAGCACAGATACGCAGTATTTT	CASSLISRSTDTQYF
TRBV6-4	13	.	.	TRBJ2-3	TGTGCCAGCAGTGCACAATACACAGATACGCAGTATTTT	CASSAQYTDTQYF
TRBV7-9	14	.	.	TRBJ2-7	TGTGCCAGCAGCTCTGCGGGACAGACCTACGAGCAGTACTTC	CASSSAGQTYEQYF
TRBV21-1	13	.	many	TRBJ1-5	TGTGCCAGCAGATTAGAGGAAAGTCAGCCCCAGCATTTT	CASRLEESQPQHF
TRBV28	14	.	.	TRBJ1-3	TGTGCCAGCGAAAGTTCCTTCGGTGGAAACACCATATATTTT	CASESSFGGNTIYF
TRBV9	14	TRBD1	few	TRBJ1-2	TGTGCCAGCAGCCAAGCGGAGGGGGCCTATGGCTACACCTTC	CASSQAEGAYGYTF
TRBV5-1	15	.	.	TRBJ1-2	TGCGCCAGCAGCTTGTCTCCAGCTTCTAACTATGGCTACACCTTC	CASSLSPASNYGYTF
TRBV7-2	15	TRBD1	.	TRBJ1-2	TGTGCCAGCAGCTTAGCGTGGGACAGCAACTATGGCTACACCTTC	CASSLAWDSNYGYTF